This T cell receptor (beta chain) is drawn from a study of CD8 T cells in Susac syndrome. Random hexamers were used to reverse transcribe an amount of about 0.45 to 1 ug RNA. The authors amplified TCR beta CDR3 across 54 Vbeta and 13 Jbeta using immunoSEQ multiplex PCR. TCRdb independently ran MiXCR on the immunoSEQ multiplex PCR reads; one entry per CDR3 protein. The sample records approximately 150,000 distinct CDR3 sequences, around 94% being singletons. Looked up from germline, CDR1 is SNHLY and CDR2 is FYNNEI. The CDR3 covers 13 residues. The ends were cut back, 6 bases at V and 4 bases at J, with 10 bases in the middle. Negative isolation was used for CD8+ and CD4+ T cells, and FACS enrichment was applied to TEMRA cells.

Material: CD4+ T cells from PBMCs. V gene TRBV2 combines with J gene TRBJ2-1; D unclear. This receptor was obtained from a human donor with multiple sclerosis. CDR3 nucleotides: TGTGCCAGCAGCGAGCCCTTTTACAATGAGCAGTTCTTC. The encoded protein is CASSEPFYNEQFF.